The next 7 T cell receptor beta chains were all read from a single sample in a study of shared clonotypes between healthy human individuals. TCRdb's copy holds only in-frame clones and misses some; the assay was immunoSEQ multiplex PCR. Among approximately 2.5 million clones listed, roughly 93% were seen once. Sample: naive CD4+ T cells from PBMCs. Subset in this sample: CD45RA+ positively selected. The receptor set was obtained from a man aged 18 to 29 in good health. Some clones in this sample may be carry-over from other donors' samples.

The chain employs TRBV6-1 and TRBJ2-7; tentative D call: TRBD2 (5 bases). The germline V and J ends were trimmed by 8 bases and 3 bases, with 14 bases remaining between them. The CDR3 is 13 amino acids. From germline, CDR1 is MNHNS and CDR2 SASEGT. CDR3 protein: CASGDVRGYEQYF. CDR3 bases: TGTGCCAGCGGCGACGTCCGGGGCTACGAGCAGTACTTC.

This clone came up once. CDR3 residues: CASSGGQARTYEQYF. The DNA for the CDR3 is TGTGCCAGCAGTGGGGGACAGGCCCGCACCTACGAGCAGTACTTC. The chain links TRBV28 to TRBJ2-7; 8 bases align to TRBD1. V shed 5 bases, J shed 2 bases, and the junction held 8 bases outside the gene matches. The germline CDR1 and CDR2 sequences are MDHEN and SYDVKM. CDR3 length: 15 amino acids. Full variable domain (outside the CDR3, taken from reference TRBV28 and TRBJ2-7): DVKVTQSSRYLVKRTGEKVFLECVQDMDHENMFWYRQDPGLGLRLIYFSYDVKMKEKGDIPEGYSVSREKKERFSLILESASTNQTSMYLCASSGGQARTYEQYFGPGTRLTVT.

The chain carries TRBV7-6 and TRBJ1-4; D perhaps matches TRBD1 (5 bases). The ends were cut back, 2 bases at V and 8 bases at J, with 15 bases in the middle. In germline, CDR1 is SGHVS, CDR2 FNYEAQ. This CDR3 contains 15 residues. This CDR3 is CASSLRGGTGEKLFF. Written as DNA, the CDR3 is TGTGCCAGCAGCTTACGTGGGGGGACGGGGGAAAAACTGTTTTTT. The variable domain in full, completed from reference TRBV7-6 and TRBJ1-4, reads GAGVSQSPRYKVTKRGQDVALRCDPISGHVSLYWYRQALGQGPEFLTYFNYEAQQDKSGLPNDRFSAERPEGSISTLTIQRTEQRDSAMYRCASSLRGGTGEKLFFGSGTQLSVL.

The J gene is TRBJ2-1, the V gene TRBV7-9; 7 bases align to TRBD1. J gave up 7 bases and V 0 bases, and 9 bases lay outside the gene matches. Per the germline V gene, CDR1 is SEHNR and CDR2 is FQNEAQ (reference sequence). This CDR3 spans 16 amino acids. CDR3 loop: CASSLAGGTVYNEQFF. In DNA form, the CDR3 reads TGTGCCAGCAGCTTAGCGGGTGGGACAGTCTATAATGAGCAGTTCTTC.

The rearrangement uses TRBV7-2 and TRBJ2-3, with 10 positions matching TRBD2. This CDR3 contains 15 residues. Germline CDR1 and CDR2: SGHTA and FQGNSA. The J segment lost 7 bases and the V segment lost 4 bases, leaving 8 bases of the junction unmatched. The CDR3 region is CASSSQLAGLHTQYF. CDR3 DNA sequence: TGTGCCAGCAGCTCCCAACTAGCGGGGCTCCATACGCAGTATTTT.

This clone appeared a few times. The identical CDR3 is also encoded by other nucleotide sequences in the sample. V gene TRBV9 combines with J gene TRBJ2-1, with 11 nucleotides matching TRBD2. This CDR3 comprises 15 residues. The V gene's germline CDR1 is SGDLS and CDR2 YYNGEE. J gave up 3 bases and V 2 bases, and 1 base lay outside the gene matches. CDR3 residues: CASSVTSGSYNEQFF. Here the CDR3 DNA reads TGTGCCAGCAGCGTCACTAGCGGGAGCTACAATGAGCAGTTCTTC.

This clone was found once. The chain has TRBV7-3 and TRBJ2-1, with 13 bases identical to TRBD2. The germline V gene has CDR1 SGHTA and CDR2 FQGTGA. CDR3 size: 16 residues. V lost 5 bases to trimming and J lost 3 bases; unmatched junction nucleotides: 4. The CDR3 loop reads CASSPGLAGVYNEQFF. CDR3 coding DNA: TGTGCCAGCAGCCCAGGACTAGCGGGAGTCTACAATGAGCAGTTCTTC.